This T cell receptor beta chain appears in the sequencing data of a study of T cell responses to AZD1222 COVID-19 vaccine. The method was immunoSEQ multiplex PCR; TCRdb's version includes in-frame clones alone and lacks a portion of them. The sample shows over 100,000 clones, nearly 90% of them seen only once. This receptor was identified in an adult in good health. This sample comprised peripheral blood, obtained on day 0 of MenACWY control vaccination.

The CDR3 reads CASSFGGGNTEAFF. In nucleotides, the CDR3 is TGTGCCAGCAGTTTCGGCGGGGGGAACACTGAAGCTTTCTTT. The chain uses TRBV28 and TRBJ1-1, with a possible D match to TRBD1 (5 bases). The germline V gene encodes CDR1 MDHEN and CDR2 SYDVKM. Between the trimmed V and J ends, which lost 3 bases and 1 base, there was a span of 9 bases. This CDR3 has 14 residues.